This TCR beta chain emerged from a study of cytomegalovirus exposure and HLA in healthy donors. Study-level findings and limits: As a later analysis showed, a missense DCLRE1C variant was linked to trimming of TCR beta V- and J-genes. In vitro experiments confirmed that three CMV-associated chains were specific for CMV antigens. Analysis was performed later, and it showed HLA-associated TCR beta chains to be more clonally expanded than equally common others. Later, an analysis found that common viral pathogens appeared to be linked with several of the most significant clusters.

This clone was picked up a small number of times. Antigen unknown. The CDR3 extends over 11 amino acids. The V gene lost 5 bases and the J gene lost 8 bases, with 8 bases spanning the gap. Germline values: CDR1 MDHEN, CDR2 SYDVKM. 60 Vbeta and 13 Jbeta primers were used in PCR. Sequenced by immunoSEQ multiplex PCR; TCRdb stores in-frame clones only, minus some. The sample lists about 180,000 clones, about 80% occurring once. The sequence was obtained from a woman in her fifties or sixties in good health and CMV-seropositive. The V gene is TRBV28, the J gene TRBJ2-3; D is unclear. The specimen was PBMCs. The chain's CDR3 is CASSKRGTQYF. The CDR3 DNA reads TGTGCCAGCAGTAAAAGAGGTACGCAGTATTTT.